The T cell receptor beta chain under discussion was sequenced for a study of cytomegalovirus exposure and HLA in healthy donors. Study observations and caveats: Exclusion as indistinguishable affected some V segments, including TRBV6-2 and TRBV6-3. Follow-up analysis later connected one missense variant in DCLRE1C with trimming of TCR beta V- and J-genes.

The CDR3 is 18 residues long. Germline CDR1 is SNHLY and CDR2 is FYNNEI. V shed 1 base, J shed 4 bases, and the junction held 11 bases outside the gene matches. A multiplex PCR was run with 60 Vbeta primers and 13 Jbeta primers. Sequenced by immunoSEQ multiplex PCR; TCRdb stores in-frame clones only, minus some. This repertoire shows about 56,000 clones, about four fifths found once; its top ten account for approximately 1.5%. Remarks on this clone: Its antigen is undetermined.

Material for sequencing was PBMCs. The rearrangement uses TRBV2 and TRBJ2-3; 10 nucleotides agree with TRBD1. This TCR was recovered from a man aged 40-50 years in good health and CMV-seronegative. DNA of the CDR3: TGTGCCAGCAGTGAAGGGGTGCAGGGACAGGGGTACGCAGATACGCAGTATTTT. Its translation: CASSEGVQGQGYADTQYF.